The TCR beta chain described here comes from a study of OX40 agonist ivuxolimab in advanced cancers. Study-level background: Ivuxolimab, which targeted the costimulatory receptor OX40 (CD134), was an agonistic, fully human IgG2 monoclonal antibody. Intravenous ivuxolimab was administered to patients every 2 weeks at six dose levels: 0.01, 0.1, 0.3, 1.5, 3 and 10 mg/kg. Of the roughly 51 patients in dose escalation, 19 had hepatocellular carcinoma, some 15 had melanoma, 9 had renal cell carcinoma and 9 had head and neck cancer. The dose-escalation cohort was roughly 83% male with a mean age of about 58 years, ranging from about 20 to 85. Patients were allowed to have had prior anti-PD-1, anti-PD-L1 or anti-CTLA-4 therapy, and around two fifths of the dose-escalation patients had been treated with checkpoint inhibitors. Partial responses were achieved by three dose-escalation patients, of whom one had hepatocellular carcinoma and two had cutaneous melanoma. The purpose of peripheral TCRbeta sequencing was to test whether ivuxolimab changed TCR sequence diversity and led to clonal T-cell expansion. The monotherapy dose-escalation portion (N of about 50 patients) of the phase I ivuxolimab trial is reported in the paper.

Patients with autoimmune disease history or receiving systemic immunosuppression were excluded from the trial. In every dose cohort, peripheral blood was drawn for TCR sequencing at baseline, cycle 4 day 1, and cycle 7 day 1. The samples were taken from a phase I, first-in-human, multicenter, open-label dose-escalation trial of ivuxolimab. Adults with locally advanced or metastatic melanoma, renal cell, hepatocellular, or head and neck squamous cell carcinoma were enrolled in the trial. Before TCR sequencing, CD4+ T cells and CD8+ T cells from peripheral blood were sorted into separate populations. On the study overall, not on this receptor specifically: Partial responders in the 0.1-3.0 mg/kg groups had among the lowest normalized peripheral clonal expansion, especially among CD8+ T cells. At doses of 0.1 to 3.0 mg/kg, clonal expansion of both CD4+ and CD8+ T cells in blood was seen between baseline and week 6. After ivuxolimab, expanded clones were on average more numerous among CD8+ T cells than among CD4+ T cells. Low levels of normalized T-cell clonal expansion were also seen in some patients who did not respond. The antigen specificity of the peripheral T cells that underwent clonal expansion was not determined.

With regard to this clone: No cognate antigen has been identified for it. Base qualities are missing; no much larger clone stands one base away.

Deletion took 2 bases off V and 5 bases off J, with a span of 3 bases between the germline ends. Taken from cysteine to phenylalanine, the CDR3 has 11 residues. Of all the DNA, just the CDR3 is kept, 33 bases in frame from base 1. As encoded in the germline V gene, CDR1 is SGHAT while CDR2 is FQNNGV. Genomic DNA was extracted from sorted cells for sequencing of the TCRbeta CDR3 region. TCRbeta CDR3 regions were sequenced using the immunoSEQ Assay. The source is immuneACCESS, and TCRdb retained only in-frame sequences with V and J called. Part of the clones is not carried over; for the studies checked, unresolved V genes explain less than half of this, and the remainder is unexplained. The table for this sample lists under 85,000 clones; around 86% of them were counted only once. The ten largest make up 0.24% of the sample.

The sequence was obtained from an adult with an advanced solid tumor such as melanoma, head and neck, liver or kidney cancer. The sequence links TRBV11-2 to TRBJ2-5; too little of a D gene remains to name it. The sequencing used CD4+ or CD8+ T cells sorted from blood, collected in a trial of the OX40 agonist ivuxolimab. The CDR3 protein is CASSLFETQYF. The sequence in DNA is TGTGCCAGCAGCTTATTCGAGACCCAGTACTTC.